This TCR beta chain comes out of a study of blood T cell repertoires in COVID-19. Study information: Samples taken during acute and convalescent COVID-19 were collected in the United States, Italy and Spain. Sample material is recorded as cDNA or gDNA derived from T cells, B-cell-depleted T cells, or PBMCs.

For this clone: Sequence at one end of the junction differs from germline and may be a read error.

The length of the CDR3 is 11 residues. Germline CDR1 and CDR2: SNHLY and FYNNEI. Study processing details: Nucleated cell counts were estimated from reference gene primer amplification. Sequenced by immunoSEQ multiplex PCR; TCRdb stores in-frame clones only, minus some. The V and J calls and the clone size are those of that table, but D and trimming were determined from the DNA. The sample includes approximately 240,000 clones, around 84% of them seen just once. The sequenced sample consisted of peripheral blood. The chain is built from TRBV2 and TRBJ2-3, with 10 bases aligning to TRBD1. The origin of this receptor is a woman of 80 years or more with active or convalescent COVID-19. The DNA of the CDR3 is TGTGCCAGCACAAGACAGGGGGCCATGCATTTT. Translating gives CASTRQGAMHF.